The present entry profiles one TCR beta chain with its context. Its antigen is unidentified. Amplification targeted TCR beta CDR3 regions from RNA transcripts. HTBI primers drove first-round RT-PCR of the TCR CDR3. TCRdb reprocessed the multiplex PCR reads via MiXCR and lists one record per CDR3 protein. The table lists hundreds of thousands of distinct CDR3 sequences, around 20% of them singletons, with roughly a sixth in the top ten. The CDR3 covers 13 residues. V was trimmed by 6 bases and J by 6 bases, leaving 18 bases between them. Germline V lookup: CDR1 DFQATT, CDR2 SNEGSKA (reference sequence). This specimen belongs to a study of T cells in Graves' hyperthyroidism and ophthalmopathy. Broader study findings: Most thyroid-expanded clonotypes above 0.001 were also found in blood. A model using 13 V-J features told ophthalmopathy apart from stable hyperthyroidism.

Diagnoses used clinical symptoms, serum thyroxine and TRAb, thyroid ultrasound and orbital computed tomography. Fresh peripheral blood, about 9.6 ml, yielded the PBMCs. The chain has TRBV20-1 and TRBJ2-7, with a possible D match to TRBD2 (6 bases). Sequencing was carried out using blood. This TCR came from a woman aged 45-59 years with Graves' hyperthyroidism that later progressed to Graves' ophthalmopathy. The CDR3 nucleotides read TGCAGTGCGCTTCGGGAGCTCATGGGCGAGCAGTACTTC. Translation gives CSALRELMGEQYF.